This T cell receptor beta chain derives from a study of post-analysis software for immune sequencing data. General observations from the study: Normalized Chao1 diversity was significantly reduced in patients versus controls.

On this clonotype itself: Its antigen is undetermined.

Unique molecular identifiers were present in the TCR beta cDNA libraries. TCRdb re-analysed the PCR reads in MiXCR, keeping a single row per CDR3 protein. This sample yields about 560,000 distinct CDR3 sequences, of which roughly 40% are seen a single time; 1.5% to 2% belongs to the top ten. This receptor was obtained from a girl aged 10-17 years with multiple sclerosis. Sequenced material: blood.

The CDR3 sequence: CSARDAIYSNQPQHF. CDR3 coding DNA: TGCAGTGCTAGAGATGCGATTTATAGCAATCAGCCCCAGCATTTT. The chain carries TRBV20-1 and TRBJ1-5; D is unclear. The CDR3 length is 15 residues. In germline, CDR1 is DFQATT, CDR2 SNEGSKA (reference sequence). V shed 0 bases and J shed 0 bases, with 9 bases lying between them.